This TCR beta chain was sequenced during a study of neurological immune-mediated disorders. TCRdb re-derived calls from the 5' RACE reads in MiXCR, one entry per CDR3 protein. Seen here are about 120,000 distinct CDR3 sequences, more than 2.5% observed once, and the top ten hold roughly 1.3%. Between the trimmed V and J ends, which lost 4 bases and 0 bases, there was a span of 8 bases. From germline, CDR1 is SGHDT and CDR2 YYEEEE. The CDR3 length is 14 residues. This clonotype was counted ten times or more. This sequence was found in a woman in her thirties with multiple sclerosis. The rearrangement joins TRBV5-6 to TRBJ1-3; D is ambiguous. The specimen was PBMCs. CDR3 DNA: TGTGCCAGCAGCCTGGCAGCCTCTGGAAACACCATATATTTT. Its translation is CASSLAASGNTIYF. The whole variable domain, remainder taken from reference TRBV5-6 and TRBJ1-3, is DAGVTQSPTHLIKTRGQQVTLRCSPKSGHDTVSWYQQALGQGPQFIFQYYEEEERQRGNFPDRFSGHQFPNYSSELNVNALLLGDSALYLCASSLAASGNTIYFGEGSWLTVV.